The 14 T cell receptor beta chains presented below share a single source sample, sequenced in a study of T cell changes during pregnancy in multiple sclerosis. The assay was immunoSEQ multiplex PCR, and TCRdb's table has in-frame clones only and misses some. The table lists approximately 92,000 clones, 85% to 95% of them singletons, with almost 1% in the top ten. Sequencing used peripheral blood, obtained after pregnancy. These receptors were collected from a female donor with multiple sclerosis, enrolled in a pregnancy study.

This chain joins TRBV27 and TRBJ2-7; 10 bases fit TRBD2. Germline-derived CDR1 and CDR2 are MNHEY and SMNVEV (reference sequence). The CDR3 has 13 residues. The J segment lost 6 bases and the V segment lost 7 bases, leaving 6 bases of the junction unmatched. The CDR3 spells CASKLAGGGEQYF. The DNA of the CDR3 is TGTGCCAGCAAATTAGCGGGAGGTGGCGAGCAGTACTTC.

This clone has only one observation. The chain has TRBV19 and TRBJ2-7, with TRBD2 matching over 7 bases. From germline, CDR1 is LNHDA and CDR2 SQIVND (reference sequence). Trimming cost V 3 bases and J 3 bases; bases outside gene matches: 8. The CDR3 runs to 15 residues. The CDR3 protein is CASSMFAGEGYEQYF. The CDR3 DNA is TGTGCCAGTAGTATGTTTGCGGGAGAGGGCTACGAGCAGTACTTC.

The chain employs TRBV5-1 and TRBJ2-3, with D possibly matching TRBD1 (5 bases). The CDR3 consists of 14 residues. Germline V gives CDR1 SGHRS, CDR2 YFSETQ. V lost 4 bases, J lost 3 bases, and 12 bases lay in between. This chain's CDR3 is CASSLLGVTDTQYF. CDR3 nucleotide sequence: TGCGCCAGCAGCCTCCTAGGGGTTACAGATACGCAGTATTTT.

The rearrangement uses TRBV5-8 and TRBJ2-5; 9 positions match TRBD1. This CDR3 spans 15 amino acids. With V trimmed by 1 base and J by 3 bases, 4 bases remained unmatched. Germline V lookup: CDR1 SGHTS, CDR2 YDEGEE. Here the CDR3 reads CASSLTGTGKETQYF. CDR3 coding DNA: TGTGCCAGCAGCTTGACCGGGACAGGGAAAGAGACCCAGTACTTC. The whole variable domain, filled in from reference TRBV5-8 and TRBJ2-5, reads EAGVTQSPTHLIKTRGQQATLRCSPISGHTSVYWYQQALGLGLQFLLWYDEGEERNRGNFPPRFSGRQFPNYSSELNVNALELEDSALYLCASSLTGTGKETQYFGPGTRLLVL.

The J gene is TRBJ1-2, the V gene TRBV28, with unresolved D. Trimming cost V 3 bases and J 4 bases, with 12 bases left between them. Germline V gene sequence: CDR1 MDHEN, CDR2 SYDVKM. The CDR3 is made up of 14 amino acids. The CDR3 loop is CASSLGGPPYGYTF. CDR3 bases: TGTGCCAGCAGTTTGGGCGGGCCCCCCTATGGCTACACCTTC.

V gene TRBV10-2 combines with J gene TRBJ2-1; 10 positions match TRBD2. The ends lost 3 bases at V and 5 bases at J; junction bases unmatched: 10. This CDR3 is built from 17 residues. Looked up from germline, CDR1 is WSHSY and CDR2 is SAAADI. This CDR3 is CASSEWTSGLLNNEQFF. The CDR3 DNA follows: TGCGCCAGCAGTGAATGGACTAGCGGCCTTTTAAACAATGAGCAGTTCTTC.

The rearrangement uses TRBV5-1 and TRBJ2-2; TRBD1 agrees at 11 bases. This CDR3 comprises 14 residues. After removal of 5 bases from V and 6 bases from J, the junction contained 3 bases not matched to a gene. CDR1 is SGHRS, CDR2 YFSETQ, per germline. DNA of the CDR3: TGCGCCAGCAGATCGGGACAGGGGGCCGGGGAGCTGTTTTTT. Translated, it gives CASRSGQGAGELFF.

This clone was observed a single time. The chain employs TRBV11-2 and TRBJ2-4; the D gene is possibly TRBD2 (6 bases). Germline loops: CDR1 SGHAT, CDR2 FQNNGV. With 4 bases removed from V and 3 bases from J, the gap between germline ends came to 22 bases. The CDR3 is 18 amino acids. CDR3 in amino acids: CASSSLVSPPSDKNIQYF. For the CDR3, the DNA is TGTGCCAGCAGCTCCCTAGTCAGCCCTCCTAGCGACAAAAACATTCAGTACTTC. Full variable domain (rest looked up from reference TRBV11-2 and TRBJ2-4): EAGVAQSPRYKIIEKRQSVAFWCNPISGHATLYWYQQILGQGPKLLIQFQNNGVVDDSQLPKDRFSAERLKGVDSTLKIQPAKLEDSAVYLCASSSLVSPPSDKNIQYFGAGTRLSVL.

V is TRBV19 and J is TRBJ1-2; tentatively, D is TRBD1 (6 bases). Germline CDR1 reads LNHDA; CDR2 reads SQIVND (reference sequence). Trimming took off 9 bases at V and 6 bases at J, with 17 bases between the two ends. The CDR3 loop spans 13 amino acids. The CDR3 sequence: CASAEQGLDGYTF. CDR3 coding DNA: TGTGCCAGCGCCGAACAGGGTCTAGATGGCTACACCTTC.

The J gene is TRBJ2-5, the V gene TRBV5-1; 7 bases fit TRBD2. The CDR3 runs 13 residues. Germline trimming cut 3 bases from V and 5 bases from J; bases unmatched to any gene: 4. Germline V gene data show CDR1 as SGHRS and CDR2 as YFSETQ. CDR3 bases: TGCGCCAGCAGCTGGGGGGGTGGGGAGACCCAGTACTTC. Its translation: CASSWGGGETQYF.

The chain has TRBV6-5 and TRBJ2-1; 12 nucleotides match TRBD2. From germline, CDR1 is MNHEY and CDR2 SVGAGI. CDR3 length: 15 amino acids. V shed 2 bases, J shed 8 bases, and the junction held 4 bases outside the gene matches. The CDR3 nucleotides read TGTGCCAGCAGTTACCTGACTAGCGGGGGCGATGAGCAGTTCTTC. Residues: CASSYLTSGGDEQFF.

The genes are TRBV4-1 and TRBJ1-2, with D perhaps TRBD1 (6 bases). With 1 base removed from V and 7 bases from J, the gap between germline ends came to 16 bases. CDR3 size: 15 residues. Germline assignment: CDR1 MGHRA and CDR2 YSYEKL. DNA of the CDR3: TGCGCCAGCAGCCAAGGCCTAGGGGGGGCCGGTGGCTACACCTTC. This gives the protein CASSQGLGGAGGYTF.

This clone was seen just once. This sequence joins TRBV6-4 and TRBJ2-3; 8 positions agree with TRBD1. Germline CDR1 and CDR2: MRHNA and SNTAGT. The CDR3 runs 13 residues. The V segment lost 1 base and the J segment 12 bases; nucleotides outside the gene matches: 6. Here the CDR3 reads CASSDLGQGLQYF. In DNA, the CDR3 is TGTGCCAGCAGTGACTTAGGACAGGGCCTTCAGTATTTT.

This clone was detected once. The chain employs TRBV2 and TRBJ2-7; the D gene is possibly TRBD2 (6 bases). Germline V lookup: CDR1 SNHLY, CDR2 FYNNEI. The CDR3 covers 15 residues. V was shortened by 5 bases and J by 0 bases, with 14 bases between the two germline ends. This chain's CDR3 is CASSYGPGSSYEQYF. The CDR3 DNA follows: TGTGCCAGCAGTTACGGACCCGGGAGCTCCTACGAGCAGTACTTC. The variable domain in full, with the rest retrieved from reference TRBV2 and TRBJ2-7, is EPEVTQTPSHQVTQMGQEVILRCVPISNHLYFYWYRQILGQKVEFLVSFYNNEISEKSEIFDDQFSVERPDGSNFTLKIRSTKLEDSAMYFCASSYGPGSSYEQYFGPGTRLTVT.